Below, 25 T cell receptor beta chains from the same sample are listed, as sequenced in a study of identical twins. TCRdb re-called the 5' RACE reads with MiXCR, one entry per CDR3 protein. The data hold approximately 240,000 distinct CDR3 sequences, with over 11% observed a single time. The sequenced sample consisted of memory (CD45RO+) T cells sorted from blood. These receptors were taken from a young woman in good health.

The rearrangement joins TRBV6-2 or TRBV6-3 to TRBJ2-7, with D perhaps matching TRBD2 (6 bases). Trimming took off 2 bases at V and 2 bases at J, with 7 bases between the two ends. Germline-derived CDR1 and CDR2 are MNHEY and SVGEGT. The CDR3 runs 13 residues. CDR3 sequence (DNA): TGTGCCAGCAGTTACGGGGGGACCTACGAGCAGTACTTC. Translating gives CASSYGGTYEQYF.

The J gene is TRBJ2-1, the V gene TRBV6-5; 7 bases map to TRBD2. CDR1 and CDR2 (germline): MNHEY, SVGAGI. V was pared by 2 bases and J by 7 bases, with 11 bases of the junction left unmatched. There are 16 residues in the CDR3. This CDR3 reads CASSYGAGVGQNEQFF. In DNA form, the CDR3 reads TGTGCCAGCAGTTACGGCGCGGGAGTCGGTCAGAATGAGCAGTTCTTC.

The chain joins TRBV12-3 or TRBV12-4 to TRBJ2-7, with D unclear. Trimming left V 8 bases short and J 4 bases short, with 15 bases between. The CDR3 covers 13 residues. This chain's CDR3 is CASRMNELYEQYF. CDR3 DNA sequence: TGTGCCAGCCGAATGAACGAACTATACGAGCAGTACTTC.

The J gene is TRBJ2-1, the V gene TRBV20-1; the match to TRBD2 covers 9 bases. The germline gives CDR1 DFQATT, CDR2 SNEGSKA (reference sequence). The CDR3 is made up of 14 amino acids. J lost 2 bases, V lost 7 bases, and 6 bases had no gene match. The chain's CDR3 is CSVPGLAPYNEQFF. The CDR3 DNA is TGCAGTGTCCCGGGACTAGCTCCCTACAATGAGCAGTTCTTC.

CDR3 residues: CASSPDPSSRTQYF. CDR3 in DNA: TGTGCCAGCTCACCGGACCCCAGCTCCCGGACCCAGTACTTC. This chain links TRBV18 with TRBJ2-5; D is ambiguous. In germline, CDR1 is KGHSH, CDR2 LQKENI. Trimming cost V 3 bases and J 7 bases, with 15 bases left between them. CDR3 length: 14 residues.

This clonotype was found a few times. The V and J genes are TRBV15 and TRBJ2-7; TRBD2 matches at 7 bases. CDR3 length: 15 residues. V was pared by 3 bases and J by 2 bases, with 7 bases of the junction left unmatched. Germline assignment: CDR1 LNHNV and CDR2 YYDKDF (reference sequence). The DNA for the CDR3 is TGTGCCACCAGCAGGGGATCGCGGGGGACCTACGAGCAGTACTTC. Its protein product is CATSRGSRGTYEQYF.

The chain carries TRBV20-1 and TRBJ1-2, with 8 bases that match TRBD1. J gave up 8 bases and V 2 bases, and 13 bases lay outside the gene matches. Per the germline V gene, CDR1 is DFQATT and CDR2 is SNEGSKA (reference sequence). CDR3 length equals 15 residues. The CDR3 sequence is CSARSWDRSSSGYTF. The CDR3 DNA is TGCAGTGCTAGATCATGGGACAGGTCGTCGAGCGGCTACACCTTC.

This clonotype was detected only a few times. The V gene is TRBV19, the J gene TRBJ1-1, with 8 bases aligning to TRBD1. There are 15 residues in the CDR3. Germline V gives CDR1 LNHDA, CDR2 SQIVND (reference sequence). V was clipped by 4 bases and J by 1 base; unmatched bases: 5. The CDR3: CASSTSGTGNTEAFF. DNA of the CDR3: TGTGCCAGTAGTACCTCCGGGACAGGGAACACTGAAGCTTTCTTT.

J is TRBJ2-2 and V is TRBV20-1, with TRBD1 matching over 9 bases. Germline V gene lookup returns CDR1 DFQATT and CDR2 SNEGSKA (reference sequence). After removal of 0 bases from V and 6 bases from J, the junction contained 8 bases not matched to a gene. The CDR3 has 16 residues. CDR3 region: CSARDGGQGNAGELFF. CDR3 in DNA: TGCAGTGCTAGAGATGGGGGACAGGGTAACGCCGGGGAGCTGTTTTTT.

V gene TRBV2 combines with J gene TRBJ2-1; D may match TRBD1 or TRBD2 (7 bases each). V was clipped by 11 bases and J by 8 bases, with 16 bases between them. This CDR3 region has 12 residues. Germline V gives CDR1 SNHLY, CDR2 FYNNEI. The CDR3 coding sequence is TGTGCCGGGAGGGTACAGGGGTATGAGCAGTTCTTC. Translating it yields CAGRVQGYEQFF.

This clonotype was found many times. V and J are TRBV6-5 and TRBJ2-5; D gene uncertain. The CDR3 consists of 10 residues. Germline CDR1 and CDR2: MNHEY and SVGAGI. V dropped 8 bases and J dropped 5 bases, with 6 bases sitting between them. The CDR3 nucleotides read TGTGCCAGCGGCCGGGAGACCCAGTACTTC. It translates to CASGRETQYF.

This clonotype was counted between two and nine times. V and J are TRBV3-1 and TRBJ2-3; 12 positions match TRBD2. The germline V gene encodes CDR1 LGHDT and CDR2 YNNKEL (reference sequence). There are 15 residues in the CDR3. The V segment lost 5 bases and the J segment 6 bases; nucleotides outside the gene matches: 6. The CDR3 is CASSLLAGGADTQYF. In DNA, the CDR3 is TGTGCCAGCAGCTTACTAGCGGGGGGAGCGGATACGCAGTATTTT.

The rearrangement joins TRBV5-6 to TRBJ1-2; D remains unclear. Germline CDR1 reads SGHDT; CDR2 reads YYEEEE. This CDR3 region has 13 residues. V lost 4 bases, J lost 2 bases, and 9 bases lay in between. The CDR3 nucleotides are TGTGCCAGCAGCGTACAGTCAAACTATGGCTACACCTTC. Translation gives CASSVQSNYGYTF.

This clonotype has more than one count but fewer than ten. The gene calls are TRBV4-2 and TRBJ1-1; D perhaps matches TRBD1 (6 bases). Germline V gives CDR1 LGHNA, CDR2 YNFKEQ. There are 16 residues in the CDR3. Trimming took off 1 base at V and 6 bases at J, with 18 bases between the two ends. The CDR3 region is CASSQGGGQAVSEAFF. The CDR3 DNA reads TGTGCCAGCAGCCAAGGGGGGGGACAAGCTGTCTCTGAAGCTTTCTTT.

This chain connects TRBV15 to TRBJ2-5; the match to TRBD2 covers 9 bases. V dropped 0 bases and J dropped 4; count of bases not matched to a gene: 9. Germline V gene lookup returns CDR1 LNHNV and CDR2 YYDKDF (reference sequence). The CDR3 is 17 residues long. In DNA form, the CDR3 reads TGTGCCACCAGCAGAGAGATAGCGGGGGCGGGGGGAGAGACCCAGTACTTC. This codes for CATSREIAGAGGETQYF.

This clonotype has more than one count but fewer than ten. The rearrangement uses TRBV4-3 and TRBJ1-3; 7 bases fit TRBD1. The germline V gene has CDR1 LGHNA and CDR2 YSLEER. V shed 4 bases, J shed 4 bases, and the junction held 10 bases outside the gene matches. The CDR3 is 16 amino acids. The CDR3 coding sequence is TGCGCCAGCAGCCGAGAGACAGGGCTTTTGGGAAACACCATATATTTT. Amino acid sequence: CASSRETGLLGNTIYF.

The rearrangement uses TRBV9 and TRBJ2-5, with 9 bases aligning to TRBD2. The CDR3 runs to 19 residues. Germline CDR1 SGDLS, CDR2 YYNGEE. Losses at the gene ends were 3 bases for V and 5 bases for J; bases not matched to a gene: 20. CDR3 nucleotide sequence: TGTGCCAGCAGCGGGGACCAAGGAGGGCTAGCGGGAAGGTTGGAGACCCAGTACTTC. This encodes CASSGDQGGLAGRLETQYF.

The chain employs TRBV29-1 and TRBJ1-1; D gene uncertain. V was cut by 7 bases and J by 4 bases, with 16 bases left in between. CDR1 is SQVTM and CDR2 is ANQGSEA in the germline V gene. This CDR3 is 13 amino acids long. The CDR3 DNA follows: TGCAGCGGTTTAACTGGGATTTCCACTGAAGCTTTCTTT. Its translation is CSGLTGISTEAFF.

The sample holds a few counts of this clonotype. In DNA form, the CDR3 reads TGTGCCACCAGCGGGACTAGCGAGACAGATACGCAGTATTTT. Translated, it gives CATSGTSETDTQYF. The chain uses TRBV15 and TRBJ2-3; 10 bases fit TRBD2. J lost 3 bases, V lost 5 bases, and 2 bases had no gene match. The CDR3 is made up of 14 amino acids. CDR1 is LNHNV and CDR2 is YYDKDF in the germline V gene (reference sequence).

The chain recombines TRBV19 with TRBJ1-1, with D uncertain. Germline V gene sequence: CDR1 LNHDA, CDR2 SQIVND (reference sequence). CDR3 size: 12 residues. V shed 7 bases and J shed 10 bases, with 16 bases lying between them. CDR3 in amino acids: CASTRFDGVAFF. The CDR3 coding sequence is TGTGCCAGTACTCGCTTTGATGGAGTAGCTTTCTTT.

This clonotype has more than one count but fewer than ten. The rearrangement uses TRBV5-1 and TRBJ2-7; maybe TRBD1 (5 bases). Per the germline V gene, CDR1 is SGHRS and CDR2 is YFSETQ. There are 14 residues in the CDR3. With 2 bases removed from V and 6 bases from J, the gap between germline ends came to 15 bases. CDR3 amino acids: CASSLSQGIGEQYF. Here the CDR3 DNA reads TGCGCCAGCAGCTTATCTCAGGGTATCGGCGAGCAGTACTTC.

This clonotype was picked up a small number of times. This chain uses TRBV7-9 with TRBJ1-3; D is possibly TRBD1 (6 bases). V was cut by 3 bases and J by 2 bases, with 8 bases left in between. The CDR3 covers 14 residues. CDR1 is SEHNR, CDR2 FQNEAQ, per germline (reference sequence). CDR3 nucleotide sequence: TGTGCCAGCAGCTTGGGGGGGCCTGGAAACACCATATATTTT. This codes for CASSLGGPGNTIYF.

This clonotype was detected a few times. The chain joins TRBV29-1 to TRBJ1-1, with D possibly matching TRBD1 (6 bases). V lost 8 bases to trimming and J lost 0 bases, with 16 bases between them. The CDR3 contains 14 residues. Per the germline V gene, CDR1 is SQVTM and CDR2 is ANQGSEA. The CDR3: CSISQGPLNTEAFF. DNA of the CDR3: TGCAGCATATCTCAGGGGCCTCTGAACACTGAAGCTTTCTTT.

The CDR3 region is CASSLEAGGSQYF. The CDR3 DNA reads TGTGCCAGCAGCTTAGAGGCGGGAGGGTCCCAGTACTTC. The chain carries TRBV7-2 and TRBJ2-7; the match to TRBD2 covers 9 bases. V lost 1 base, J lost 10 bases, and 5 bases stayed unmatched. The CDR3 has 13 amino acids. Looked up from germline, CDR1 is SGHTA and CDR2 is FQGNSA.

This clonotype came up a few times. V is TRBV6-5 and J is TRBJ2-3; no definite D call. Looked up from germline, CDR1 is MNHEY and CDR2 is SVGAGI. This CDR3 region has 17 residues. V shed 4 bases and J shed 2 bases, with 19 bases lying between them. The CDR3 DNA is TGTGCCAGCAGTTCCGCTTTACTCAGCATCTACACAGATACGCAGTATTTT. This encodes CASSSALLSIYTDTQYF.